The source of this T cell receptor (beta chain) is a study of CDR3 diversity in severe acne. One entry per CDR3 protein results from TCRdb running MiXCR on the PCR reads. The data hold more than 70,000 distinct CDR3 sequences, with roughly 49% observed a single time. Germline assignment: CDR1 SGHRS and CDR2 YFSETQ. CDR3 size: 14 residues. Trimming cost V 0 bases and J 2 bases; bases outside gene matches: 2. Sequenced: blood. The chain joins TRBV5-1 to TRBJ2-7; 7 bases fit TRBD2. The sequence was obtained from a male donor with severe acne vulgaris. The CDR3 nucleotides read TGCGCCAGCAGCTTGGACGCGGGGGCCTACGAGCAGTACTTC. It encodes CASSLDAGAYEQYF. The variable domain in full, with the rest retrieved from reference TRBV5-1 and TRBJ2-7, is KAGVTQTPRYLIKTRGQQVTLSCSPISGHRSVSWYQQTPGQGLQFLFEYFSETQRNKGNFPGRFSGRQFSNSRSEMNVSTLELGDSALYLCASSLDAGAYEQYFGPGTRLTVT.